This TCR beta chain was recorded in a study of T-cell reconstitution after alpha-beta-depleted transplantation in children. The authors prepared the TCRbeta library with unique molecular identifiers. TCRdb processed the PCR reads anew with MiXCR; each CDR3 protein has one entry. Of some 280,000 distinct CDR3 sequences listed, 9.9% are singletons. This clonotype was detected a few times. CDR1 and CDR2 (germline): SGHRS, YFSETQ. Trimming shortened V by 3 bases and J by 5 bases, and 14 bases separated the two germline ends. The CDR3 extends over 15 amino acids. Sample: PBMCs from the stem cell graft donor, taken from the stem cell graft. This TCR came from a human donor who donated a stem cell graft to a child with SCID. The rearrangement joins TRBV5-1 to TRBJ2-2; D is undetermined. The CDR3 sequence is CASSSVRGETGELFF. Written as DNA, the CDR3 is TGCGCCAGCAGCTCCGTACGCGGCGAGACCGGGGAGCTGTTTTTT.